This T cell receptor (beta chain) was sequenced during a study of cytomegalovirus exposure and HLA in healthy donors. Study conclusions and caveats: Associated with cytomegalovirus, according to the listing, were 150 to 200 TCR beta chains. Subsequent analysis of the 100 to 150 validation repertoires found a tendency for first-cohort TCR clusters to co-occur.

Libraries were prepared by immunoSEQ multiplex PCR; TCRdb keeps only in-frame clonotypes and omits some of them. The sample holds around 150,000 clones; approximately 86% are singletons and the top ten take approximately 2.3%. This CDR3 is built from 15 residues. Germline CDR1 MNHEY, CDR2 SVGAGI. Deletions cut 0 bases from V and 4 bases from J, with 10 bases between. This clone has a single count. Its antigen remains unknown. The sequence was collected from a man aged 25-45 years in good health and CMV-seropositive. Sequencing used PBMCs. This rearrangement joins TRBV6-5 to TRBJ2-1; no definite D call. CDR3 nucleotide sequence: TGTGCCAGCAGTTACTCGGTGACTCTGTACAATGAGCAGTTCTTC. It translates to CASSYSVTLYNEQFF.